Sequencing of this T cell receptor (beta chain) was carried out in a study of regulatory T cells in long-lasting Graves disease. Assembly of TCR beta libraries relied on iRepertoire HTBI primers together with Arm-PCR of CDR3 regions. TCRdb ran MiXCR on the multiplex PCR reads and lists one entry per CDR3 protein. Altogether 300,000 to 450,000 distinct CDR3 sequences are present, 15% to 19% being singletons, with the ten largest covering 20% to 25%. Overall study findings and caveats: Investigators studied peripheral blood only, not thyroid tissue. Small numbers of samples may have cut accuracy. With persistent disease, TRBV28, TRBJ1-2 and TRBJ2-5 were the favored segments.

This clonotype was picked up a small number of times. Its antigen is still unknown. Noted time point: newly diagnosed GD, antithyroid drugs for less than 3 months. The TCR library was made from RNA extracted from PBMCs. This CDR3 region has 15 residues. Germline V gives CDR1 MNHNS, CDR2 SASEGT. Trimming cost V 6 bases and J 10 bases; bases outside gene matches: 12. This material consisted of peripheral blood mononuclear cells (PBMCs), taken at new diagnosis, from a patient treated with antithyroid drugs. The chain employs TRBV6-1 and TRBJ1-6; 7 bases align to TRBD1. This TCR was recovered from a female donor with Graves disease. CDR3: CASRGRDREGSPLHF. DNA for the CDR3: TGTGCCAGCAGAGGAAGAGACAGGGAGGGCTCACCCCTCCACTTT.